Below, 20 T cell receptor beta chains from the same sample are listed, as sequenced in a study of T-cell memory formation after mild COVID-19. TCRdb re-derived calls from the 5' RACE reads in MiXCR, one entry per CDR3 protein. Among around 310,000 distinct CDR3 sequences listed, approximately 14% were seen once. The sample comprised PBMCs or a T cell subset sorted from them (not recorded which). All receptors derive from a man aged 18-30 years who had mild COVID-19 (a few samples of this study predate the infection). Cell type and time point are not known.

The V call is TRBV20-1, the J call TRBJ1-2; 8 bases line up with TRBD1. CDR3 length: 15 residues. Germline CDR1 is DFQATT and CDR2 is SNEGSKA (reference sequence). Trimming cost V 5 bases and J 2 bases; bases outside gene matches: 10. The chain's CDR3 is CSAGDRPNGNYGYTF. The CDR3 DNA reads TGCAGTGCTGGGGACAGGCCCAACGGGAACTATGGCTACACCTTC.

This sequence joins TRBV12-3 or TRBV12-4 and TRBJ2-5; D possibly matches TRBD1 or TRBD2 (6 bases each). V was trimmed by 9 bases and J by 7 bases, leaving 15 bases between them. The CDR3 sequence is 12 residues long. CDR3: CASGLGGRTQYF. The DNA of the CDR3 is TGTGCCAGTGGGTTGGGGGGCCGGACCCAGTACTTC.

This clonotype was found a few times. The rearrangement uses TRBV29-1 and TRBJ1-2; D is unresolved. The CDR3 runs to 13 residues. V lost 1 base and J 2 bases, leaving 8 bases between the germline ends. CDR1 and CDR2 (germline): SQVTM, ANQGSEA. CDR3 in DNA: TGCAGCGTTGAAGGGACGGGGAACTATGGCTACACCTTC. Residues: CSVEGTGNYGYTF.

This clonotype was detected a few times. The chain carries TRBV6-5 and TRBJ1-1; no reliable D call. This CDR3 is 20 amino acids long. Germline V gene lookup returns CDR1 MNHEY and CDR2 SVGAGI. V was cut by 0 bases and J by 0 bases, with 23 bases left in between. The CDR3 spells CASSYSIKPRQAMMNTEAFF. CDR3 bases: TGTGCCAGCAGTTACTCTATCAAACCCAGGCAGGCAATGATGAACACTGAAGCTTTCTTT.

This clonotype has a count of ten or more. The genes are TRBV6-6 and TRBJ2-4; 9 bases fit TRBD1. The CDR3 runs 13 residues. V lost 5 bases, J lost 8 bases, and 4 bases stayed unmatched. Germline CDR1 and CDR2: MNHNY and SVGAGI (reference sequence). In DNA, the CDR3 is TGTGCCAGCAGTACCCGACAGGGGGACATTCAGTACTTC. As protein: CASSTRQGDIQYF.

This clonotype occurred a few times. CDR3 nucleotides: TGTGCCAGCAGCTTGGGGAACGGGTACGAGCAGTACTTC. It translates to CASSLGNGYEQYF. This rearrangement joins TRBV7-6 to TRBJ2-7; D is undetermined. Germline CDR1 SGHVS, CDR2 FNYEAQ. The V gene lost 3 bases and the J gene lost 4 bases, with 10 bases spanning the gap. The CDR3 is made up of 13 amino acids.

The CDR3 is CASSPRTGENEQFF. CDR3 nucleotides: TGTGCCAGCTCACCCCGGACAGGTGAAAATGAGCAGTTCTTC. This chain links TRBV18 with TRBJ2-1; 7 bases map to TRBD1. Trimming cost V 3 bases and J 7 bases; bases outside gene matches: 6. The germline gives CDR1 KGHSH, CDR2 LQKENI. The CDR3 contains 14 residues.

The V and J genes are TRBV6-5 and TRBJ2-3, with 12 bases aligning to TRBD2. CDR3 length: 18 residues. Germline CDR1 reads MNHEY; CDR2 reads SVGAGI. J lost 2 bases, V lost 6 bases, and 12 bases had no gene match. The CDR3 DNA reads as TGTGCCAGCAGGCCCCTAGCGGGGGGGCGAAGAACCACAGATACGCAGTATTTT. This sequence encodes CASRPLAGGRRTTDTQYF.

This clonotype was seen more than once but under ten times. This rearrangement joins TRBV4-1 to TRBJ1-1, with D unclear. V was clipped by 1 base and J by 1 base, with 22 bases between them. CDR1 is MGHRA, CDR2 YSYEKL, per germline. The CDR3 consists of 19 residues. CDR3 in amino acids: CASSQVSGVPYKKNTEAFF. The CDR3, as DNA: TGCGCCAGCAGCCAAGTTAGTGGGGTCCCCTATAAGAAGAACACTGAAGCTTTCTTT.

Only a few counts were recorded for this clonotype. V and J are TRBV5-1 and TRBJ2-3; D is unclear. The CDR3 extends over 14 amino acids. Per the germline V gene, CDR1 is SGHRS and CDR2 is YFSETQ. Between the trimmed V and J ends, which lost 5 bases and 2 bases, there was a span of 12 bases. The DNA for the CDR3 is TGCGCCAGCAGGAAGGGCTTACACACAGATACGCAGTATTTT. Translated: CASRKGLHTDTQYF.

The table lists this clonotype with many counts. The chain has TRBV20-1 and TRBJ2-3; unclear D gene. The CDR3 covers 10 residues. V lost 6 bases, J lost 2 bases, and 3 bases lay in between. Germline-derived CDR1 and CDR2 are DFQATT and SNEGSKA (reference sequence). The CDR3 spells CSAITDTQYF. The CDR3 DNA follows: TGCAGTGCCATCACAGATACGCAGTATTTT.

The chain links TRBV4-3 to TRBJ2-5, with D perhaps matching TRBD2 (6 bases). The V gene's germline CDR1 is LGHNA and CDR2 YSLEER. V shed 0 bases and J shed 4 bases, with 15 bases lying between them. CDR3 length: 16 residues. CDR3: CASSQDPRGGSETQYF. DNA for the CDR3: TGCGCCAGCAGCCAAGATCCCCGGGGAGGATCAGAGACCCAGTACTTC.

The sample holds a few counts of this clonotype. The chain combines TRBV4-3 with TRBJ1-1, with D unresolved. CDR1 and CDR2 from the germline V gene are LGHNA and YSLEER. The CDR3 loop spans 16 amino acids. Trimming removed 0 bases from V and 2 bases from J, with 13 bases in between. The CDR3 here is CASSQEFLRRNTEAFF. The DNA for the CDR3 is TGCGCCAGCAGCCAAGAGTTCTTGAGGAGAAACACTGAAGCTTTCTTT.

This clonotype occurred a few times. This chain joins TRBV7-2 and TRBJ1-1, with TRBD1 matching over 7 bases. Germline lookup yields CDR1 SGHTA and CDR2 FQGNSA. CDR3 length: 14 amino acids. Trimming cost V 0 bases and J 7 bases; bases outside gene matches: 5. This CDR3 is CASSLAGTEIEAFF. The CDR3 DNA is TGTGCCAGCAGCTTAGCAGGGACAGAGATTGAAGCTTTCTTT.

The chain carries TRBV20-1 and TRBJ2-3, with 7 nucleotides matching TRBD2. The CDR3 length is 14 residues. The J segment lost 5 bases and the V segment lost 2 bases, leaving 7 bases of the junction unmatched. Per germline, CDR1 DFQATT and CDR2 SNEGSKA (reference sequence). CDR3 protein: CSARYAGVGDTQYF. CDR3 nucleotide sequence: TGCAGTGCTAGATATGCGGGGGTGGGAGATACGCAGTATTTT.

The rearrangement links TRBV2 to TRBJ1-2; 12 bases match TRBD1. J was trimmed by 3 bases and V by 5 bases; bases with no gene match: 10. Germline V gives CDR1 SNHLY, CDR2 FYNNEI. This CDR3 is 17 amino acids long. CDR3 sequence reads: CASSHDSGQGAYYGYTF. The CDR3 DNA follows: TGTGCCAGCAGTCACGACTCGGGACAGGGGGCGTACTATGGCTACACCTTC.

This clonotype was counted many times. The chain carries TRBV6-5 and TRBJ2-5; D unclear. V lost 6 bases to trimming and J lost 1 base, with 6 bases between them. CDR3 length: 12 residues. Germline CDR1 and CDR2: MNHEY and SVGAGI. In DNA, the CDR3 is TGTGCCAGCAGGCACAGCCAAGAGACCCAGTACTTC. Translating gives CASRHSQETQYF.

This clonotype was counted many times. This chain connects TRBV4-3 to TRBJ2-1, with TRBD2 as a possible D gene (6 bases). This CDR3 spans 15 amino acids. Germline CDR1 LGHNA, CDR2 YSLEER. V lost 3 bases, J lost 5 bases, and 14 bases lay in between. CDR3 DNA sequence: TGCGCCAGCAGCCAGCAACCGGGACTTGACAATGAGCAGTTCTTC. Translated, it gives CASSQQPGLDNEQFF.

The chain uses TRBV28 and TRBJ2-1; TRBD2 is a possible D gene (5 bases). Germline V gene data show CDR1 as MDHEN and CDR2 as SYDVKM. The V gene lost 8 bases and the J gene lost 2 bases, with 13 bases spanning the gap. There are 14 residues in the CDR3. The CDR3 DNA follows: TGTGCCAGCTCTAGCCAGGAGGCCTACAATGAGCAGTTCTTC. It specifies CASSSQEAYNEQFF.

This clonotype was counted a few times. The chain joins TRBV5-1 to TRBJ2-3; D gene uncertain. Germline V gene data show CDR1 as SGHRS and CDR2 as YFSETQ. V lost 0 bases and J 2 bases, leaving 10 bases between the germline ends. This CDR3 spans 15 amino acids. CDR3 region: CASSLVGRTTDTQYF. The CDR3 bases are TGCGCCAGCAGCTTGGTTGGACGGACCACAGATACGCAGTATTTT. The full variable domain, in which reference TRBV5-1 and TRBJ2-3 provide the parts outside the CDR3, is KAGVTQTPRYLIKTRGQQVTLSCSPISGHRSVSWYQQTPGQGLQFLFEYFSETQRNKGNFPGRFSGRQFSNSRSEMNVSTLELGDSALYLCASSLVGRTTDTQYFGPGTRLTVL.